A single sample is the source of the 21 T cell receptor beta chains below, sequenced in a study of blood T cell repertoires in COVID-19. Only in-frame clones appear in the TCRdb table, and some are missing; sequencing was by immunoSEQ multiplex PCR. Altogether around 190,000 clones are present, more than 75% being singletons, with the ten largest covering around 6%. Sequencing was performed on PBMCs or T cells enriched from blood (not recorded which). The receptors originated from a man in his forties or fifties with acute COVID-19.

The gene calls are TRBV24-1 and TRBJ2-1; D perhaps matches TRBD1 (6 bases). Germline V lookup: CDR1 KGHDR, CDR2 SFDVKD. The V end was cut by 5 bases, the J end by 8 bases, with 15 bases between. The CDR3 extends over 14 amino acids. The CDR3, as DNA: TGTGCCACCAGTGGCACACAGGGCTTCCATGAGCAGTTCTTC. It specifies CATSGTQGFHEQFF.

This chain uses TRBV25-1 with TRBJ1-1; D gene unclear. Deletions cut 8 bases from V and 6 bases from J, with 16 bases between. The CDR3 consists of 13 residues. CDR1 and CDR2 (germline): MGHDK, SYGVNS. The CDR3 is CASRWGVFPEAFF. The CDR3 DNA sequence: TGTGCCAGCCGGTGGGGAGTCTTCCCTGAAGCTTTCTTT.

This clone occurred once. V and J are TRBV3-1 (or the pseudogene TRBV3-2) and TRBJ2-7, with 9 bases matching TRBD2. V dropped 5 bases and J dropped 3; count of bases not matched to a gene: 5. Germline values: CDR1 LGHDT, CDR2 YNNKEL (reference sequence). This CDR3 region has 14 residues. CDR3 bases: TGTGCCAGCAGCATTAGCGGGAGACGCTACGAGCAGTACTTC. Its translation is CASSISGRRYEQYF.

The chain has TRBV28 and TRBJ1-2; no definite D call. The CDR3 consists of 12 residues. V shed 2 bases and J shed 6 bases, with 7 bases lying between them. Looked up from germline, CDR1 is MDHEN and CDR2 is SYDVKM. DNA for the CDR3: TGTGCCAGCAGTTTAGTGGCAGATGGCTACACCTTC. Amino acid sequence: CASSLVADGYTF.

CDR3 protein: CASSPGQLNYGYTF. CDR3 bases: TGTGCCAGCAGTCCGGGACAACTGAACTATGGCTACACCTTC. This chain joins TRBV2 and TRBJ1-2, with D possibly being TRBD1 (6 bases). From germline, CDR1 is SNHLY and CDR2 FYNNEI. There are 14 residues in the CDR3. The V end lost 5 bases, the J end lost 2 bases, and 12 bases lay between the germline ends.

This chain connects TRBV30 to TRBJ1-3; D is ambiguous. CDR1 is GTSNPN, CDR2 SVGIG, per germline (reference sequence). This CDR3 comprises 13 residues. The CDR3 sequence is CALGSPHGNTIYF. The CDR3 DNA sequence: TGTGCTTTGGGCAGTCCCCACGGAAACACCATATATTTT.

The V and J genes are TRBV30 and TRBJ2-7; unclear D gene. Germline V gene lookup returns CDR1 GTSNPN and CDR2 SVGIG (reference sequence). The CDR3 consists of 13 residues. In DNA, the CDR3 is TGTGCTTGTTCACTTGCGCTCTCCTACGAGCAGTACTTC. Translation gives CACSLALSYEQYF.

This clone was picked up a small number of times. The chain carries TRBV7-2 and TRBJ1-4; TRBD1 matches 8 bases. Germline trimming cut 4 bases from V and 8 bases from J; bases unmatched to any gene: 6. The CDR3 extends over 14 amino acids. CDR1 is SGHTA and CDR2 is FQGNSA in the germline V gene. CDR3 sequence reads: CASSSGGSGEKLFF. The CDR3 coding sequence is TGTGCCAGCAGCTCAGGGGGCTCGGGGGAAAAACTGTTTTTT.

The J gene is TRBJ1-1, the V gene TRBV6-5; D possibly corresponds to TRBD1 (6 bases). V lost 5 bases to trimming and J lost 2 bases, with 15 bases between them. Looked up from germline, CDR1 is MNHEY and CDR2 is SVGAGI. There are 15 residues in the CDR3. The CDR3 DNA follows: TGTGCCAGCAGTAAGGACAGCTACTCAAACACTGAAGCTTTCTTT. Its protein product is CASSKDSYSNTEAFF.

This clone was counted once. This sample includes further DNA sequences coding for the same CDR3. V gene TRBV5-1 combines with J gene TRBJ2-1; tentatively, D is TRBD2 (6 bases). Per germline, CDR1 SGHRS and CDR2 YFSETQ. V was pared by 3 bases and J by 3 bases, with 7 bases between. The CDR3 covers 13 residues. The CDR3 loop reads CASSSGDYNEQFF. The CDR3 region has the DNA TGCGCCAGCAGCTCGGGAGACTACAATGAGCAGTTCTTC.

The J gene is TRBJ1-4, the V gene TRBV23-1; D gene uncertain. TRBV23-1 is filed as an ORF, its function uncertain. The CDR3 has 20 amino acids. Deletions cut 3 bases from V and 0 bases from J, with 23 bases between. Here the CDR3 DNA reads TGCGCCAGCAGTCAGGAGGTTTCGGACTGGAGACCCGCAACTAATGAAAAACTGTTTTTT. Encoded protein: CASSQEVSDWRPATNEKLFF.

The chain links TRBV2 to TRBJ2-1; D possibly corresponds to TRBD2 (5 bases). V was pared by 6 bases and J by 4 bases, with 16 bases between. This CDR3 region has 15 residues. CDR1 is SNHLY, CDR2 FYNNEI, per germline. CDR3: CASSGWVGMYNEQFF. Written as DNA, the CDR3 is TGTGCCAGCAGCGGGTGGGTCGGGATGTACAATGAGCAGTTCTTC.

The chain employs TRBV5-8 and TRBJ2-4, with D possibly being TRBD1 (6 bases). This CDR3 has 16 residues. The V end was cut by 4 bases, the J end by 3 bases, with 17 bases between. Germline V gene sequence: CDR1 SGHTS, CDR2 YDEGEE. CDR3 region: CASSPRDNRYKNIQYF. Here the CDR3 DNA reads TGTGCCAGCAGCCCCCGGGACAACCGTTACAAAAACATTCAGTACTTC.

This clone came up once. At the DNA level, this CDR3 is encoded by other sequences in the same sample as well. J is TRBJ2-7 and V is TRBV5-6; tentative D call: TRBD2 (6 bases). The germline gives CDR1 SGHDT, CDR2 YYEEEE. V dropped 4 bases and J dropped 0 bases, with 11 bases sitting between them. The length of the CDR3 is 14 residues. The CDR3: CASSPPGLSYEQYF. CDR3 bases: TGTGCCAGCAGCCCGCCGGGACTCTCCTACGAGCAGTACTTC.

The chain links TRBV20-1 to TRBJ1-4, with TRBD1 as a possible D gene (5 bases). The V end lost 3 bases, the J end lost 5 bases, and 13 bases lay between the germline ends. The length of the CDR3 is 14 residues. The germline gives CDR1 DFQATT, CDR2 SNEGSKA (reference sequence). The DNA for the CDR3 is TGCAGTGCTAGTATACAGGCCAAAAATGAAAAACTGTTTTTT. It specifies CSASIQAKNEKLFF.

The genes are TRBV25-1 and TRBJ2-1, with D perhaps matching TRBD1 (5 bases). Deletions cut 8 bases from V and 8 bases from J, with 10 bases between. Germline assignment: CDR1 MGHDK and CDR2 SYGVNS. The CDR3 consists of 11 residues. The CDR3 protein is CASGPGYEQFF. DNA of the CDR3: TGTGCCAGCGGCCCAGGGTATGAGCAGTTCTTC.

As to this clone: Relative to the germline gene, one junction end is altered; a read error may explain this. CDR3 DNA: TGTGCCAGTAACTCCGAACATGACAGCCTATGGGCCTTC. The encoded protein is CASNSEHDSLWAF. The V and J genes are TRBV2 and TRBJ1-2; perhaps TRBD1 as D (5 bases). The CDR3 contains 13 residues. Germline V gives CDR1 SNHLY, CDR2 FYNNEI.

This clone was picked up a small number of times. V is TRBV7-2 and J is TRBJ2-7; a possible D gene is TRBD1 (5 bases). V gave up 4 bases and J gave up 4 bases, with 17 bases separating them. The CDR3 spans 15 residues. In germline, CDR1 is SGHTA, CDR2 FQGNSA. In DNA form, the CDR3 reads TGTGCCAGCAGCTGGAGTAGGGGTATAGGATACGAGCAGTACTTC. This gives the protein CASSWSRGIGYEQYF. Variable domain in full (rest from reference TRBV7-2 and TRBJ2-7): GAGVSQSPSNKVTEKGKDVELRCDPISGHTALYWYRQSLGQGLEFLIYFQGNSAPDKSGLPSDRFSAERTGGSVSTLTIQRTQQEDSAVYLCASSWSRGIGYEQYFGPGTRLTVT.

V and J are TRBV28 and TRBJ2-7; 7 bases align to TRBD2. The V segment lost 5 bases and the J segment 2 bases; nucleotides outside the gene matches: 12. CDR1 is MDHEN and CDR2 is SYDVKM in the germline V gene. This CDR3 spans 16 amino acids. The CDR3 DNA follows: TGTGCCAGCAGTCCGTACCTTGGGACTACCCCCTACGAGCAGTACTTC. Translation: CASSPYLGTTPYEQYF.

This clone occurred once. CDR3 region: CASSLVGGGRNQPQHF. For the CDR3, the DNA is TGTGCCAGCAGCTTAGTGGGGGGAGGTCGGAATCAGCCCCAGCATTTT. This rearrangement joins TRBV7-9 to TRBJ1-5, with TRBD1 as a possible D gene (5 bases). This CDR3 comprises 16 residues. Trimming stripped 1 base from V and 4 bases from J, with 14 bases between. Looked up from germline, CDR1 is SEHNR and CDR2 is FQNEAQ (reference sequence). Using reference TRBV7-9 and TRBJ1-5 for the parts outside the CDR3, the full variable domain is DTGVSQNPRHKITKRGQNVTFRCDPISEHNRLYWYRQTLGQGPEFLTYFQNEAQLEKSRLLSDRFSAERPKGSFSTLEIQRTEQGDSAMYLCASSLVGGGRNQPQHFGDGTRLSIL.

The rearrangement uses TRBV10-3 and TRBJ2-7; TRBD1 agrees at 8 bases. Trimming removed 4 bases from V and 5 bases from J; junction bases left unmatched: 7. In germline, CDR1 is ENHRY, CDR2 SYGVKD. The CDR3 covers 14 residues. CDR3 sequence (DNA): TGTGCCATCAGTGGATCGACAGGGGAGGACGAGCAGTACTTC. This gives the protein CAISGSTGEDEQYF.